This TCR beta chain was recorded in a study of T cell responses to AZD1222 COVID-19 vaccine. Study conclusions and caveats: Spike was spanned by vaccine-associated CD4 TCRs, with dominance at 160-218 and 743-854.

V was clipped by 5 bases and J by 8 bases; unmatched bases: 11. Germline CDR1 is SEHNR and CDR2 is FQNEAQ (reference sequence). The CDR3 is 14 amino acids. In regard to this clone: Its antigen is still unknown.

TCRdb keeps only in-frame clones here, not all; method: immunoSEQ multiplex PCR. The profile shows approximately 77,000 clones, about 92% of them singletons. The source is an adult who received the AZD1222 COVID-19 vaccine. The specimen was peripheral blood, collected 28 days after the second AZD1222 dose. This sequence joins TRBV7-9 and TRBJ1-1; 7 nucleotides agree with TRBD1. The CDR3 DNA reads as TGTGCCAGCAGCGCCGAGCGGGCAGGGGGAGAAGCTTTCTTT. Its translation: CASSAERAGGEAFF.